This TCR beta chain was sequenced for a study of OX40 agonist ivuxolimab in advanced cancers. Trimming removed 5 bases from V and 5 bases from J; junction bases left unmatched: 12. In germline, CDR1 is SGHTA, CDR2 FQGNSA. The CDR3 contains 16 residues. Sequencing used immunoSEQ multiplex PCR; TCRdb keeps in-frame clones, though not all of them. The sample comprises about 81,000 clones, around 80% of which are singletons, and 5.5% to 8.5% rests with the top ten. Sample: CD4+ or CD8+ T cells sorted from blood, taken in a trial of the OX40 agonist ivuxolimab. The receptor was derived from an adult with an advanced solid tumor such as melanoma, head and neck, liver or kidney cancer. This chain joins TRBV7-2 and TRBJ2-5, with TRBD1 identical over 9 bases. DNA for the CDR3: TGTGCCAGCAGCCCAGGGGCGACAGGGGGTCAGGAGACCCAGTACTTC. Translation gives CASSPGATGGQETQYF.